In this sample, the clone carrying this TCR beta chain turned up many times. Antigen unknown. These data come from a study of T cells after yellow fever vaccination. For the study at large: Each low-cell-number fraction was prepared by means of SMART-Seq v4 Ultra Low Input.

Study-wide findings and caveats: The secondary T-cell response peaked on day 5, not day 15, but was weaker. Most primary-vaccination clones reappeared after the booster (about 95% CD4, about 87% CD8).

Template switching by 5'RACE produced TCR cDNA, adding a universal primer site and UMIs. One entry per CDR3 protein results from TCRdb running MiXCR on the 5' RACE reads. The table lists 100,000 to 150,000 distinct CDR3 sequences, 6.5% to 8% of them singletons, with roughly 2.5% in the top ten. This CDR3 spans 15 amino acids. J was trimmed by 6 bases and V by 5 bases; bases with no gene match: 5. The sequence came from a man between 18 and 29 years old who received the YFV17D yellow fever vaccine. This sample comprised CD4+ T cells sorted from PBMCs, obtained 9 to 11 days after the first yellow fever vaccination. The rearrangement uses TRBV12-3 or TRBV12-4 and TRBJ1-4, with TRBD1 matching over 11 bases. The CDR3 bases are TGTGCCAGCAGTGGGGACAGGGGGGGCGATGAAAAACTGTTTTTT. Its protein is CASSGDRGGDEKLFF.